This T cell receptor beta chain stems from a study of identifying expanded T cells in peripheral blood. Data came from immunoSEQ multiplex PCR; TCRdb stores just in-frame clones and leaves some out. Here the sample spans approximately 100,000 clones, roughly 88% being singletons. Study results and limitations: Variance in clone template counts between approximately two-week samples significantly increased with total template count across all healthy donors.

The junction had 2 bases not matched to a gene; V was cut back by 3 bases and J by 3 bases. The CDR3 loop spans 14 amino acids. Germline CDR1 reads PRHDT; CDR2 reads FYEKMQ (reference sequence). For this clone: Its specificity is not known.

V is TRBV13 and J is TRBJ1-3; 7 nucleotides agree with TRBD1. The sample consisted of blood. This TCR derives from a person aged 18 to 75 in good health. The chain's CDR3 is CASSLTGLGNTIYF. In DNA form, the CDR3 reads TGTGCCAGCAGCTTGACAGGGCTTGGAAACACCATATATTTT.